This entry is about one T cell receptor beta chain. The germline gives CDR1 SNHLY, CDR2 FYNNEI. The junction had 3 bases not matched to a gene; V was cut back by 7 bases and J by 2 bases. The CDR3 length is 14 residues. In the source study's methods: The authors estimated nucleated cell counts from reference gene primer amplification. Here immunoSEQ multiplex PCR was the method, and the copy in TCRdb shows in-frame clones only, minus some. That table gives V, J and clone size, and the DNA gave D and trimming. Among hundreds of thousands of clones listed, roughly 85% were seen once. The sample belongs to a study of blood T cell repertoires in COVID-19. Looking at the study overall: Acute-phase and convalescent COVID-19 samples originated in the United States, Italy and Spain. In each case, the material was cDNA or gDNA derived from T cells, B-cell-depleted T cells, or PBMCs.

This chain uses TRBV2 with TRBJ1-2, with 11 bases fitting TRBD1. Sequenced input: peripheral blood. This TCR derives from a woman in her thirties or forties with active or convalescent COVID-19. The CDR3 nucleotides read TGTGCCAGCACCGGACAGGGGGCAAACTATGGCTACACCTTC. It is translated as CASTGQGANYGYTF.